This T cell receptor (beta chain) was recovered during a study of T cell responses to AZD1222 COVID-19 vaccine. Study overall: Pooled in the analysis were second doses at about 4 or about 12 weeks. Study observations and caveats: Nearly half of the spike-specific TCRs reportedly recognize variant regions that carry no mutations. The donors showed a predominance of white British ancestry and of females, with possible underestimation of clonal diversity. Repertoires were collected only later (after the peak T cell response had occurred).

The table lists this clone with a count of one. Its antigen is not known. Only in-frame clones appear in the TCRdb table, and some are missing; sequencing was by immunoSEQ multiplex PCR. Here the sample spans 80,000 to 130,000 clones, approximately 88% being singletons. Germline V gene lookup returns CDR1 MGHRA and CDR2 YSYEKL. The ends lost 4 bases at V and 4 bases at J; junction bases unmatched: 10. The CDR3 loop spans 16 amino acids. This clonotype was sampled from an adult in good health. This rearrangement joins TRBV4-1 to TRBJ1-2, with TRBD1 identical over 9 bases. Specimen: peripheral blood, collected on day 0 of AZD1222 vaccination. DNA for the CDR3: TGCGCCAGCAGCCCTCGGACAGGGGTGGATAGCTATGGCTACACCTTC. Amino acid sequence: CASSPRTGVDSYGYTF.